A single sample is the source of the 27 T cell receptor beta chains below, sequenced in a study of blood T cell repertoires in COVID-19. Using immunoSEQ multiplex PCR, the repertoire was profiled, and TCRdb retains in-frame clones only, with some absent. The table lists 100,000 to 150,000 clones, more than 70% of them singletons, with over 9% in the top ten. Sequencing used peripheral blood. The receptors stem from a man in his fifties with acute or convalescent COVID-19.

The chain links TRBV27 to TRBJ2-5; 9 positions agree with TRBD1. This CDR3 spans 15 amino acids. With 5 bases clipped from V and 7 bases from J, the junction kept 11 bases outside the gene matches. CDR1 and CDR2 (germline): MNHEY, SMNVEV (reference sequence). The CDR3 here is CASSVTGGFTGTQYF. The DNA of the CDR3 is TGTGCCAGCAGTGTGACAGGGGGTTTCACAGGGACCCAGTACTTC.

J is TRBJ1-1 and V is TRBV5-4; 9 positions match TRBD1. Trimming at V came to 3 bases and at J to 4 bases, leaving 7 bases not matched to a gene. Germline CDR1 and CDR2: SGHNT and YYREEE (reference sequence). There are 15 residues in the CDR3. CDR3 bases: TGTGCCAGCAGCTCCACCGGGACAGGGAGCACTGAAGCTTTCTTT. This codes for CASSSTGTGSTEAFF.

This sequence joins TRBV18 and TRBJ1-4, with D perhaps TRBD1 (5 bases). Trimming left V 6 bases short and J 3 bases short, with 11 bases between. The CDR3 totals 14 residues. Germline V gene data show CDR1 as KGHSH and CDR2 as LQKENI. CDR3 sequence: CASSPDSANEKLFF. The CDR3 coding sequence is TGTGCCAGCTCCCCCGACAGCGCTAATGAAAAACTGTTTTTT. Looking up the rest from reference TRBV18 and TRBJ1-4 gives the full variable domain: NAGVMQNPRHLVRRRGQEARLRCSPMKGHSHVYWYRQLPEEGLKFMVYLQKENIIDESGMPKERFSAEFPKEGPSILRIQQVVRGDSAAYFCASSPDSANEKLFFGSGTQLSVL.

CDR3 loop: CASSPLIQRDEKLFF. As DNA, the CDR3 is TGTGCCAGCAGCCCTCTGATACAACGGGATGAAAAACTGTTTTTT. The rearrangement links TRBV11-2 to TRBJ1-4, with D unresolved. V was trimmed by 5 bases and J by 6 bases, leaving 16 bases between them. Germline assignment: CDR1 SGHAT and CDR2 FQNNGV. The CDR3 totals 15 residues.

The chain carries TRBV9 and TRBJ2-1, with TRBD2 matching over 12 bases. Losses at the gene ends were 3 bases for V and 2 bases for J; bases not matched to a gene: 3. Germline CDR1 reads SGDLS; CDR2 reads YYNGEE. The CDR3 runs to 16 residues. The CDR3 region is CASSEGLAGTYNEQFF. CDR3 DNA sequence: TGTGCCAGCAGCGAAGGACTAGCGGGGACCTACAATGAGCAGTTCTTC.

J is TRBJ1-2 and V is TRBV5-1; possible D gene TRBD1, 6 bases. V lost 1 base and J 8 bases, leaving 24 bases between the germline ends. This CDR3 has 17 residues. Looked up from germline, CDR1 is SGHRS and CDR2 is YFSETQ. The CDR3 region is CASSLLGRGFDLVGYTF. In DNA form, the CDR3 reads TGCGCCAGCAGCTTGTTAGGCAGGGGTTTCGACTTGGTCGGCTACACCTTC.

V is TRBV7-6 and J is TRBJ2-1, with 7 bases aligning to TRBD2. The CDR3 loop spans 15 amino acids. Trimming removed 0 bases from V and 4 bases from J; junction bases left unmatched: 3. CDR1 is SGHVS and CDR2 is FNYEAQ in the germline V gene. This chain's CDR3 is CASSLASGGYNEQFF. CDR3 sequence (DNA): TGTGCCAGCAGCTTAGCTTCGGGGGGTTACAATGAGCAGTTCTTC.

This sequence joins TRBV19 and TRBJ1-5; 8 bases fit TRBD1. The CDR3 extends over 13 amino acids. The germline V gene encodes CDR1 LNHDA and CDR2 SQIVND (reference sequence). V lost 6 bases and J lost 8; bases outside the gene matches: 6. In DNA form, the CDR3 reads TGTGCCAGTAGCAACGGGACAGGCAAGCCCCAGCATTTT. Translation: CASSNGTGKPQHF.

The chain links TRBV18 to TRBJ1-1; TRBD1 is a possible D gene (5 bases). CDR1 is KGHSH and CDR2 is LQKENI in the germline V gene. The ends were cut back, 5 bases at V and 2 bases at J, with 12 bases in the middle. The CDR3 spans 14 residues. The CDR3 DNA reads TGTGCCAGCTCAAGGGGAAACTTAAACACTGAAGCTTTCTTT. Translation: CASSRGNLNTEAFF.

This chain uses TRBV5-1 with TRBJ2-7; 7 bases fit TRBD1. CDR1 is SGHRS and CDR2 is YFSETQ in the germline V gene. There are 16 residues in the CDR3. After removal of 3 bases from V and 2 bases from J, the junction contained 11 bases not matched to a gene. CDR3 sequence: CASSYTLRQGTYEQYF. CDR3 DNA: TGCGCCAGCAGCTACACCCTCAGACAGGGTACCTACGAGCAGTACTTC. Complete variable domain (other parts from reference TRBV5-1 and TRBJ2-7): KAGVTQTPRYLIKTRGQQVTLSCSPISGHRSVSWYQQTPGQGLQFLFEYFSETQRNKGNFPGRFSGRQFSNSRSEMNVSTLELGDSALYLCASSYTLRQGTYEQYFGPGTRLTVT.

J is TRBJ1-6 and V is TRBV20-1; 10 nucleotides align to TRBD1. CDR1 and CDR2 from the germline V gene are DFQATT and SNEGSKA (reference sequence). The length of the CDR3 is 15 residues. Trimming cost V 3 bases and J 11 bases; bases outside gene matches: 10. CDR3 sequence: CSASRGTGDFPPLHF. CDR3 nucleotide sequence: TGCAGTGCTAGTCGGGGGACAGGGGATTTCCCACCCCTCCACTTT.

The CDR3 reads CASSGSYNSPLHF. The CDR3 DNA is TGTGCCAGCTCGGGCTCCTATAATTCACCCCTCCACTTT. This chain uses TRBV12-3 or TRBV12-4 with TRBJ1-6; the D is unclear. Trimming left V 8 bases short and J 0 bases short, with 5 bases between. This CDR3 has 13 residues.

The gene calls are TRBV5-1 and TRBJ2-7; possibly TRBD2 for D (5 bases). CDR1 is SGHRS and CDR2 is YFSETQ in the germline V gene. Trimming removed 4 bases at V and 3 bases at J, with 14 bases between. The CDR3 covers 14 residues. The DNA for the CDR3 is TGCGCCAGCAGCGTCCAGCGGAGCCTCTACGAGCAGTACTTC. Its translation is CASSVQRSLYEQYF.

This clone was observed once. CDR3 region: CASSLAGGREETQYF. The DNA of the CDR3 is TGCGCCAGCAGCTTAGCGGGGGGGCGTGAAGAGACCCAGTACTTC. This rearrangement joins TRBV5-1 to TRBJ2-5; TRBD2 aligns across 10 bases. CDR3 size: 15 residues. The trim removed 2 bases at V and 3 bases at J, leaving 4 bases unmatched. The germline CDR1 and CDR2 sequences are SGHRS and YFSETQ.

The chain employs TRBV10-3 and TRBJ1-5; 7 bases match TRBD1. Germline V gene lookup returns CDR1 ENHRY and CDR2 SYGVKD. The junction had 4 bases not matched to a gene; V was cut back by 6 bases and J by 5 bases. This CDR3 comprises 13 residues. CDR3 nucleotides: TGTGCCATCAGCCGGGACAGCGATCAGCCCCAGCATTTT. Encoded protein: CAISRDSDQPQHF.

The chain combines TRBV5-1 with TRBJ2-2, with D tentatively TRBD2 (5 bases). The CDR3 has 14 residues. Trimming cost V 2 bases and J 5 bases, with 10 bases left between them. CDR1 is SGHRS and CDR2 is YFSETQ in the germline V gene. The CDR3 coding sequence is TGCGCCAGCAGCTTTTCAGGAGGTACCGGGGAGCTGTTTTTT. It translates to CASSFSGGTGELFF. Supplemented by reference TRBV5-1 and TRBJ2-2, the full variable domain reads KAGVTQTPRYLIKTRGQQVTLSCSPISGHRSVSWYQQTPGQGLQFLFEYFSETQRNKGNFPGRFSGRQFSNSRSEMNVSTLELGDSALYLCASSFSGGTGELFFGEGSRLTVL.

CDR3 sequence reads: CASNRGQDYGYTF. CDR3 DNA sequence: TGTGCCAGCAACAGGGGGCAGGACTATGGCTACACCTTC. The chain employs TRBV9 and TRBJ1-2, with 9 bases matching TRBD1. The length of the CDR3 is 13 residues. V gave up 6 bases and J gave up 3 bases; unmatched junction bases: 3. Germline lookup yields CDR1 SGDLS and CDR2 YYNGEE.

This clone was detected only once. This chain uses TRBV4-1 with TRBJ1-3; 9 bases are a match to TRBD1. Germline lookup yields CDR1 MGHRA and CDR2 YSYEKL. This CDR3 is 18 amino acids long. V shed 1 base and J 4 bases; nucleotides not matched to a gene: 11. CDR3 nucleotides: TGCGCCAGCAGCCAAGGGTTGGACAGGGGACAAATAGGAAACACCATATATTTT. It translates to CASSQGLDRGQIGNTIYF.

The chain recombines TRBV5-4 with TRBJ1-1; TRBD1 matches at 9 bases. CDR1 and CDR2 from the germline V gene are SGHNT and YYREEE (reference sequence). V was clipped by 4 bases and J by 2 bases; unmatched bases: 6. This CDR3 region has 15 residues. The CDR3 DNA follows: TGTGCCAGCAGCGTCTACAGGGGGCGCAACACTGAAGCTTTCTTT. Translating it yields CASSVYRGRNTEAFF.

The DNA for the CDR3 is TGTGCCAGCAGCTTCTTGACAGGGATCACTGAAGCTTTCTTT. The encoded protein is CASSFLTGITEAFF. The rearrangement links TRBV7-8 to TRBJ1-1, with 7 bases identical to TRBD1. The CDR3 consists of 14 residues. Germline trimming cut 3 bases from V and 4 bases from J; bases unmatched to any gene: 5. In germline, CDR1 is SGHVS, CDR2 FQNEAQ.

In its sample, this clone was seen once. The CDR3 coding sequence is TGTGCCAGCAGCTTAGTAACGACTACACATACGCAGTATTTT. It codes for CASSLVTTTHTQYF. The chain links TRBV7-2 to TRBJ2-3; possible D gene TRBD2, 5 bases. The germline V gene encodes CDR1 SGHTA and CDR2 FQGNSA. The CDR3 consists of 14 residues. V was trimmed by 1 base and J by 7 bases, leaving 12 bases between them.

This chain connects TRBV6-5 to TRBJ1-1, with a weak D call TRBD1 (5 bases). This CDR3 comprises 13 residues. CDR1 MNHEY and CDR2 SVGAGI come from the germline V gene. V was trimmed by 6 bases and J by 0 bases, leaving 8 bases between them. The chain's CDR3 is CASSLGVNTEAFF. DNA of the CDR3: TGTGCCAGCAGCCTAGGGGTGAACACTGAAGCTTTCTTT.

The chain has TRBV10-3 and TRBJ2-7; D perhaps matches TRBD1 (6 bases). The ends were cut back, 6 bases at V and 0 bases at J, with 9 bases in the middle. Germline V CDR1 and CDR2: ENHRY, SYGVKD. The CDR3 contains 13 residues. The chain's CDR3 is CAIRDSYSYEQYF. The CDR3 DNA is TGTGCCATCAGGGACAGCTACTCCTACGAGCAGTACTTC.

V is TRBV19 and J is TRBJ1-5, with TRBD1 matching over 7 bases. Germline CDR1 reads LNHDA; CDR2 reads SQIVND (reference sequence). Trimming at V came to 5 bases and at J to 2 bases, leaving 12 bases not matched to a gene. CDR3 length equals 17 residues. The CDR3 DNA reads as TGTGCCAGTAGTCAGGGGGGCAGGGGACGAGGCAATCAGCCCCAGCATTTT. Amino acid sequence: CASSQGGRGRGNQPQHF.

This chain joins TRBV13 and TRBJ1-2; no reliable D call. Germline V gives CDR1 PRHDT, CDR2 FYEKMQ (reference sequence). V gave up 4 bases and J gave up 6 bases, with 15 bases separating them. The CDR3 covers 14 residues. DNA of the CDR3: TGTGCCAGCAGCTCGTACCGGGAAACGAATGGCTACACCTTC. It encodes CASSSYRETNGYTF.

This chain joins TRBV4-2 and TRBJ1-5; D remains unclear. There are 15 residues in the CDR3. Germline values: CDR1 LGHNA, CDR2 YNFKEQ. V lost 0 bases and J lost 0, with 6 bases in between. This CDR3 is CASSQDIRSNQPQHF. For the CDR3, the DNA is TGTGCCAGCAGCCAAGATATCCGTAGCAATCAGCCCCAGCATTTT.

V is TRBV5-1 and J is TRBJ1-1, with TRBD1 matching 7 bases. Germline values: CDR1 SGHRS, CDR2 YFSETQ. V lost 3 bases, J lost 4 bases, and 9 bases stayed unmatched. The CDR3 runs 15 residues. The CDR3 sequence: CASSYVEGASTEAFF. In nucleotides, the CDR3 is TGCGCCAGCAGCTATGTGGAGGGGGCTTCCACTGAAGCTTTCTTT.